One and the same sample provided the 12 T cell receptor beta chains below, sequenced in a study of blood T cell repertoires in COVID-19. Some clones are missing from TCRdb's copy, which holds only in-frame ones; the method was immunoSEQ multiplex PCR. The table includes roughly 160,000 clones, over 80% detected once. The specimen sequenced was peripheral blood. These receptors all stem from a woman aged 55-75 years who had recovered from COVID-19.

This sequence joins TRBV6-5 and TRBJ1-5, with a tentative D call TRBD1 (5 bases). Trimming removed 8 bases from V and 1 base from J, with 12 bases in between. The CDR3 spans 14 residues. Germline V lookup: CDR1 MNHEY, CDR2 SVGAGI. This CDR3 is CASEQAASNQPQHF. DNA for the CDR3: TGTGCCAGCGAACAGGCAGCCAGCAATCAGCCCCAGCATTTT.

The chain carries TRBV11-3 and TRBJ1-1; 8 bases are a match to TRBD1. Trimming removed 4 bases from V and 3 bases from J; junction bases left unmatched: 7. Germline CDR1 and CDR2: SGHNT and YENEEA. This CDR3 is 15 amino acids long. The CDR3 is CASSSGGQGDTEAFF. In DNA, the CDR3 is TGTGCCAGCAGCTCTGGCGGACAGGGTGACACTGAAGCTTTCTTT.

The V and J genes are TRBV10-3 and TRBJ2-1; D possibly corresponds to TRBD2 (7 bases). Trimming took off 0 bases at V and 8 bases at J, with 11 bases between the two ends. The CDR3 has 14 residues. From germline, CDR1 is ENHRY and CDR2 SYGVKD. CDR3 coding DNA: TGTGCCATCAGTGAGTCGAGGGGGGGCGATGAGCAGTTCTTC. It translates to CAISESRGGDEQFF.

This chain joins TRBV7-3 and TRBJ2-2; unclear D gene. Germline V gene lookup returns CDR1 SGHTA and CDR2 FQGTGA. V lost 0 bases to trimming and J lost 4 bases, with 9 bases between them. The CDR3 has 15 residues. The DNA of the CDR3 is TGTGCCAGCAGCTTAACCACCCTAAGCACCGGGGAGCTGTTTTTT. Protein sequence: CASSLTTLSTGELFF.

The V call is TRBV5-1, the J call TRBJ2-3, with TRBD1 matching 7 bases. The CDR3 runs to 14 residues. Germline assignment: CDR1 SGHRS and CDR2 YFSETQ. Trimming removed 4 bases from V and 2 bases from J; junction bases left unmatched: 4. CDR3 protein: CASSLGQNTDTQYF. The CDR3 coding sequence is TGCGCCAGCAGCCTGGGACAGAACACAGATACGCAGTATTTT. Full variable domain (missing parts from reference TRBV5-1 and TRBJ2-3): KAGVTQTPRYLIKTRGQQVTLSCSPISGHRSVSWYQQTPGQGLQFLFEYFSETQRNKGNFPGRFSGRQFSNSRSEMNVSTLELGDSALYLCASSLGQNTDTQYFGPGTRLTVL.

This chain uses TRBV19 with TRBJ2-7; TRBD1 aligns across 9 bases. In germline, CDR1 is LNHDA, CDR2 SQIVND (reference sequence). There are 15 residues in the CDR3. Unmatched junction bases numbered 4, after V lost 4 bases and J lost 0 bases. CDR3 protein: CASSRGTGSSYEQYF. CDR3 coding DNA: TGTGCCAGTAGTAGGGGGACAGGGAGCTCCTACGAGCAGTACTTC.

The V and J genes are TRBV19 and TRBJ2-5, with TRBD1 as a possible D gene (6 bases). Looked up from germline, CDR1 is LNHDA and CDR2 is SQIVND (reference sequence). The CDR3 length is 13 residues. V lost 4 bases to trimming and J lost 1 base, with 7 bases between them. CDR3 nucleotide sequence: TGTGCCAGTAGTAAAGGGGGCCAAGAGACCCAGTACTTC. Its translation is CASSKGGQETQYF.

The CDR3 is CARELGHSGGQYF. The CDR3 DNA sequence: TGTGCCAGGGAGCTGGGGCACTCCGGGGGGCAGTACTTC. This chain uses TRBV19 with TRBJ2-7, with D maybe TRBD2 (6 bases). V lost 9 bases, J lost 9 bases, and 21 bases lay in between. Germline V gene lookup returns CDR1 LNHDA and CDR2 SQIVND (reference sequence). This CDR3 is 13 amino acids long.

This clone was detected only once. The chain combines TRBV4-1 with TRBJ1-5; TRBD1 agrees at 10 bases. Germline CDR1 is MGHRA and CDR2 is YSYEKL. The junction had 1 base not matched to a gene; V was cut back by 4 bases and J by 4 bases. The CDR3 spans 14 residues. The CDR3 nucleotides read TGCGCCAGCAGCCGGGGACAGGGGAATCAGCCCCAGCATTTT. Translated: CASSRGQGNQPQHF.

The V gene is TRBV6-5, the J gene TRBJ1-2; D might be TRBD1 (6 bases). The V end lost 4 bases, the J end lost 2 bases, and 17 bases lay between the germline ends. This CDR3 is built from 16 residues. The V gene's germline CDR1 is MNHEY and CDR2 SVGAGI. The CDR3 spells CASSSYPGQPNYGYTF. The CDR3 nucleotides read TGTGCCAGCAGTTCCTACCCGGGACAACCCAACTATGGCTACACCTTC.

In DNA, the CDR3 is TGCGCCAGCAGCAGTCAGGGTAACTATGGCTACACCTTC. Its protein is CASSSQGNYGYTF. The chain couples TRBV5-1 to TRBJ1-2, with D tentatively TRBD1 (5 bases). Trimming cost V 4 bases and J 1 base, with 8 bases left between them. Germline CDR1 reads SGHRS; CDR2 reads YFSETQ. The CDR3 length is 13 residues.

This chain joins TRBV7-8 and TRBJ2-5, with D possibly being TRBD2 (7 bases). Per the germline V gene, CDR1 is SGHVS and CDR2 is FQNEAQ. The length of the CDR3 is 14 residues. The ends were cut back, 5 bases at V and 4 bases at J, with 14 bases in the middle. CDR3 in DNA: TGTGCCAGCAGCCGAGGGGGGGGTGGAGAGACCCAGTACTTC. This sequence encodes CASSRGGGGETQYF.